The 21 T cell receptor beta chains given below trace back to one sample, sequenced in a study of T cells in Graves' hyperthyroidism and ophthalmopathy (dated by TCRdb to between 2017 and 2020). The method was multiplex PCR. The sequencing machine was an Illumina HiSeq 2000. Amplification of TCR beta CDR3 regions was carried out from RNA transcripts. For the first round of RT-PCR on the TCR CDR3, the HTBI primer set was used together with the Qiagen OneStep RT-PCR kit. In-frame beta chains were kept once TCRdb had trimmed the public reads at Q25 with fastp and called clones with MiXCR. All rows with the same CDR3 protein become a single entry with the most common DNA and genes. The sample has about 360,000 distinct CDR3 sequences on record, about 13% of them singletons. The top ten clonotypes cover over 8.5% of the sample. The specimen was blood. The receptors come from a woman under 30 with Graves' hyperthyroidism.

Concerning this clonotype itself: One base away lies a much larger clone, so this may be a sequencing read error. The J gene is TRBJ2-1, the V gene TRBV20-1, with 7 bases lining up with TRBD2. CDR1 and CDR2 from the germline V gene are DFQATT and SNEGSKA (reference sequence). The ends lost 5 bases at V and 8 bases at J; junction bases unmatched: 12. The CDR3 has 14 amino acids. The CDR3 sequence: CSAAGGSVRDEQFF. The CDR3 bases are TGCAGTGCTGCGGGCGGGAGCGTTCGCGATGAGCAGTTCTTC.

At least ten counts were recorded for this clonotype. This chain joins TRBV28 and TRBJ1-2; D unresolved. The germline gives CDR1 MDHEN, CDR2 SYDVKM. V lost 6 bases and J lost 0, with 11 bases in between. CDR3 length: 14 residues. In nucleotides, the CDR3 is TGTGCCAGCAGCAAGTTTGGAGCTAACTATGGCTACACCTTC. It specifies CASSKFGANYGYTF.

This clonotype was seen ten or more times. DNA for the CDR3: TGCGCCAGCAGCCATCCCACGAGGACTAACACTGAAGCTTTCTTT. Amino acid sequence: CASSHPTRTNTEAFF. This chain joins TRBV4-1 and TRBJ1-1, with unresolved D. CDR3 size: 15 residues. Germline CDR1 is MGHRA and CDR2 is YSYEKL. The V end lost 3 bases, the J end lost 2 bases, and 13 bases lay between the germline ends.

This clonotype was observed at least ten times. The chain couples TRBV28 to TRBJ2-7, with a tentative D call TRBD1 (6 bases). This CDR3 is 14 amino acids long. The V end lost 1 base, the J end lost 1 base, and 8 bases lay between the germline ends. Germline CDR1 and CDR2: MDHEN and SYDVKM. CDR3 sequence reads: CASSLFQGSYEQYF. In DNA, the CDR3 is TGTGCCAGCAGTTTATTTCAGGGGTCCTACGAGCAGTACTTC.

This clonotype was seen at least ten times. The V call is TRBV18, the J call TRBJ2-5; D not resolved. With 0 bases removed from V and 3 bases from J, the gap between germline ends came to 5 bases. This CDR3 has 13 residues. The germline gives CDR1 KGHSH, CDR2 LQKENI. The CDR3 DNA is TGTGCCAGCTCACCACCGGCGAAAGAGACCCAGTACTTC. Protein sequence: CASSPPAKETQYF.

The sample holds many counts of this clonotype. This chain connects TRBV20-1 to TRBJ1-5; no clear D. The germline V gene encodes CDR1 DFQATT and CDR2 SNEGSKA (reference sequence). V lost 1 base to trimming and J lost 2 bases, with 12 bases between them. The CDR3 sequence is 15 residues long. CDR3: CSARGDYGGNQPQHF. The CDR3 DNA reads TGCAGTGCTAGAGGAGACTACGGGGGCAATCAGCCCCAGCATTTT.

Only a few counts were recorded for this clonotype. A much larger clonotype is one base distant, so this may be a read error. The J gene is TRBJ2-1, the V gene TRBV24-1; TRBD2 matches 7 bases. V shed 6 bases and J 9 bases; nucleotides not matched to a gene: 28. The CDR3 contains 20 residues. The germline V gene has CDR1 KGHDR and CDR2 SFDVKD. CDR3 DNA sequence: TGTGCCACCAGTCCCGGATTCCCGAGACTAGCTTCCCTCCCCGTCGGTGAGCAGTTCTTC. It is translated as CATSPGFPRLASLPVGEQFF.

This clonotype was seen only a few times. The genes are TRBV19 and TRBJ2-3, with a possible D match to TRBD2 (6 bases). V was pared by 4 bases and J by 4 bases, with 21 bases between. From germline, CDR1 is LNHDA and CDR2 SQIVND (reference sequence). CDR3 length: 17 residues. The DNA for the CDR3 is TGTGCCAGTAGTACCCGCGGGATGGGTGATGGATCAGATACGCAGTATTTT. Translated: CASSTRGMGDGSDTQYF.

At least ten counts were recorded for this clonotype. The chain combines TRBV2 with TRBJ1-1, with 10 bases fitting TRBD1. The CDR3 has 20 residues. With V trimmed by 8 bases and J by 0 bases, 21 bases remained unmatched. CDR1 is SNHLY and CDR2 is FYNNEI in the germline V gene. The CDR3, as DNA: TGTGCCAGCCGCCCGGACAGGGGGGCCACCAGAGGTCTAATGAACACTGAAGCTTTCTTT. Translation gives CASRPDRGATRGLMNTEAFF.

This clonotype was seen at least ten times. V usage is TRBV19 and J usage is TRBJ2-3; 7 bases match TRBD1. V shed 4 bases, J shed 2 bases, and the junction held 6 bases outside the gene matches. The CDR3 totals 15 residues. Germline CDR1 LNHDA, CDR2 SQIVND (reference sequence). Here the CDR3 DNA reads TGTGCCAGTAGTACCCGACAGGGTAACACAGATACGCAGTATTTT. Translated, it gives CASSTRQGNTDTQYF. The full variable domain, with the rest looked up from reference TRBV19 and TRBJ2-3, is DGGITQSPKYLFRKEGQNVTLSCEQNLNHDAMYWYRQDPGQGLRLIYYSQIVNDFQKGDIAEGYSVSREKKESFPLTVTSAQKNPTAFYLCASSTRQGNTDTQYFGPGTRLTVL.

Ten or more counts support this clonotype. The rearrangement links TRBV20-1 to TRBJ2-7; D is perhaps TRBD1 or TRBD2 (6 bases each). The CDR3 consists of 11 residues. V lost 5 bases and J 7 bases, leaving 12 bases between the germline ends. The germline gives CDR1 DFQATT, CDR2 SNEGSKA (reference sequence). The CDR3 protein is CSAHRGEEQYF. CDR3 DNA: TGCAGTGCTCATAGGGGGGAGGAGCAGTACTTC.

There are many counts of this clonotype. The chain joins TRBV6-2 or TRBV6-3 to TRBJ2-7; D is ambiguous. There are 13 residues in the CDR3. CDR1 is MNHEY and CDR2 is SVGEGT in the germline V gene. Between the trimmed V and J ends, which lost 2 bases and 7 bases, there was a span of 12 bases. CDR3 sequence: CASSYSWSREQYF. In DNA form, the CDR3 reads TGTGCCAGCAGTTACAGCTGGAGTCGAGAGCAGTACTTC.

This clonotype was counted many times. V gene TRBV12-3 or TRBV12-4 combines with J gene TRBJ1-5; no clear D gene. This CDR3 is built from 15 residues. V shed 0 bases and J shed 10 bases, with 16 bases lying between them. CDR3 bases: TGTGCCAGCAGTTTAGCCCAAGTTCCGCCTCCACCCCAGCATTTT. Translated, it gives CASSLAQVPPPPQHF.

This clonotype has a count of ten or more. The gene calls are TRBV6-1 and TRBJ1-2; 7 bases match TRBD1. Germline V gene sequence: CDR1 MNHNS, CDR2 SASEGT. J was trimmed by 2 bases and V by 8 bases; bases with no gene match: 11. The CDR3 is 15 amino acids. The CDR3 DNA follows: TGTGCCAGCCTAGACAGGGCGGGGGGCAACTATGGCTACACCTTC. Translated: CASLDRAGGNYGYTF.

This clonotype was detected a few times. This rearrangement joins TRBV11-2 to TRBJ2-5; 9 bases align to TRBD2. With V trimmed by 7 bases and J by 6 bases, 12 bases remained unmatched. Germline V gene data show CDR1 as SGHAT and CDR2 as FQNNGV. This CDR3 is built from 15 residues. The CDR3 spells CASNKPGLAVKTQYF. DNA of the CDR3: TGTGCCAGCAACAAACCGGGACTAGCCGTAAAGACCCAGTACTTC.

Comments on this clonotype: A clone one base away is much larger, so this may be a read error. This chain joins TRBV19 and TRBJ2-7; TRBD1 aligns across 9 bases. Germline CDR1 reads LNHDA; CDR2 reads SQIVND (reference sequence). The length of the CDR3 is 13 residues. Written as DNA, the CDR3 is TGTGGCAGTAGTTGGGACAGGGTGAACGAGCAGTACTTC. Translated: CGSSWDRVNEQYF.

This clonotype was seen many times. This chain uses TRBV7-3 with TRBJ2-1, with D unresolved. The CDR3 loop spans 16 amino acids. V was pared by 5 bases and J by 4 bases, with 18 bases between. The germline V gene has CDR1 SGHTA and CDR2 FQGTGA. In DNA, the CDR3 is TGTGCCAGCAGCCCCTTAGAGAAGGGAACATACAATGAGCAGTTCTTC. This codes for CASSPLEKGTYNEQFF.

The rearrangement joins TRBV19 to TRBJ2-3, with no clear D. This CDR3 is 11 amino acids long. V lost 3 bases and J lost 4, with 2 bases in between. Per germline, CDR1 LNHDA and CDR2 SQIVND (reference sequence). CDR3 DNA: TGTGCCAGTAGTATCCCAGATACGCAGTATTTT. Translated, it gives CASSIPDTQYF.

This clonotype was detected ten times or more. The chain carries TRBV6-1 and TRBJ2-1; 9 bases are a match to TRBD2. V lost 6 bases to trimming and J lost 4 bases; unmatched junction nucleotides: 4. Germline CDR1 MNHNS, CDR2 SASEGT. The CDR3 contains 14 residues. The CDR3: CASSPTSGYNEQFF. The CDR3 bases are TGTGCCAGCAGCCCGACTAGCGGATACAATGAGCAGTTCTTC.

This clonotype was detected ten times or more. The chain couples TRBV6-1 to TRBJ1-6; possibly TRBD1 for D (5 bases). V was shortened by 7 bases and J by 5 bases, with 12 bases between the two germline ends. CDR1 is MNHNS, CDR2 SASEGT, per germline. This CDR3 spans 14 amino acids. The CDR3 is CASNREGNNSPLHF. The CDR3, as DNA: TGTGCCAGCAACCGAGAGGGGAATAATTCACCCCTCCACTTT.

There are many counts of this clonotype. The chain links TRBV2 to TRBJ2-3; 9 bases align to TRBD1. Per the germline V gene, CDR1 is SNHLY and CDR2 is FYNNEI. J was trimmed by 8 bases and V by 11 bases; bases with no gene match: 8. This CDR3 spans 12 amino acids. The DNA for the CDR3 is TGTGCCTGCCGGGACAGGGTGGTTACGCAGTATTTT. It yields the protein CACRDRVVTQYF.